This T cell receptor (beta chain) is drawn from a study of control samples from healthy donors and cancer patients. Profiling relied on immunoSEQ multiplex PCR, and the TCRdb table lists in-frame clones only, not all of them. The table includes 60,000 to 100,000 clones, around 91% detected once. The CDR3 is made up of 16 amino acids. CDR1 MNHEY and CDR2 SMNVEV come from the germline V gene (reference sequence). V lost 5 bases and J lost 7; bases outside the gene matches: 10. The receptor comes from a man aged 45-60 years in good health. Specimen: blood. The rearrangement uses TRBV27 and TRBJ2-1, with 11 bases fitting TRBD2. CDR3 nucleotide sequence: TGTGCCAGCAGTCCATTACTAGCGGGGGTTGGAAATGAGCAGTTCTTC. Its translation: CASSPLLAGVGNEQFF.